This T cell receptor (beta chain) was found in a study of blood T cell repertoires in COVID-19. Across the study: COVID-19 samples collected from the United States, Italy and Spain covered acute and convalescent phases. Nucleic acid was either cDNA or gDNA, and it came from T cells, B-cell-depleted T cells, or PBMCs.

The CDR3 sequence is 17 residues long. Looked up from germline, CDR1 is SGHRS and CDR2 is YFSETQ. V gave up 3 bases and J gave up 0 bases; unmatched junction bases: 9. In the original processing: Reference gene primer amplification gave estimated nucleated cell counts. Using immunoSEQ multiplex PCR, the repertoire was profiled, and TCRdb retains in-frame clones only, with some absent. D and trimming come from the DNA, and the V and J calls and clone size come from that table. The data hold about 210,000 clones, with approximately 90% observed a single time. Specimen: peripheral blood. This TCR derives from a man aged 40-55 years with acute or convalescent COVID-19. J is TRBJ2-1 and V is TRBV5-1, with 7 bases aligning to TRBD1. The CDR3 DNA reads TGCGCCAGCAGCTCGTATCACAGGGGTGGCTCCTACAATGAGCAGTTCTTC. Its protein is CASSSYHRGGSYNEQFF.